This T cell receptor (beta chain) is from a study of cytomegalovirus exposure and HLA in healthy donors. Findings and limits, study-wide: Indistinguishability led to the exclusion of some V segments, TRBV6-2 and TRBV6-3 included. There were 160 or so TCR beta chains listed as cytomegalovirus-associated.

This clone was counted once. The antigen remains undetermined. PCR involved 60 Vbeta and 13 Jbeta primers. Some clones are missing from TCRdb's copy, which holds only in-frame ones; the method was immunoSEQ multiplex PCR. This table holds around 180,000 clones, about 81% found once. The germline CDR1 and CDR2 sequences are MRHNA and SNTAGT. Trimming removed 8 bases from V and 5 bases from J; junction bases left unmatched: 7. This CDR3 is 13 amino acids long. This sequence joins TRBV6-4 and TRBJ1-2, with 8 bases fitting TRBD1. The clonotype originates from a woman under 30 in good health and CMV-seropositive. Specimen: PBMCs. CDR3 region: CASSQGARYGYTF. CDR3 nucleotides: TGTGCCAGCTCTCAGGGGGCTCGGTATGGCTACACCTTC.